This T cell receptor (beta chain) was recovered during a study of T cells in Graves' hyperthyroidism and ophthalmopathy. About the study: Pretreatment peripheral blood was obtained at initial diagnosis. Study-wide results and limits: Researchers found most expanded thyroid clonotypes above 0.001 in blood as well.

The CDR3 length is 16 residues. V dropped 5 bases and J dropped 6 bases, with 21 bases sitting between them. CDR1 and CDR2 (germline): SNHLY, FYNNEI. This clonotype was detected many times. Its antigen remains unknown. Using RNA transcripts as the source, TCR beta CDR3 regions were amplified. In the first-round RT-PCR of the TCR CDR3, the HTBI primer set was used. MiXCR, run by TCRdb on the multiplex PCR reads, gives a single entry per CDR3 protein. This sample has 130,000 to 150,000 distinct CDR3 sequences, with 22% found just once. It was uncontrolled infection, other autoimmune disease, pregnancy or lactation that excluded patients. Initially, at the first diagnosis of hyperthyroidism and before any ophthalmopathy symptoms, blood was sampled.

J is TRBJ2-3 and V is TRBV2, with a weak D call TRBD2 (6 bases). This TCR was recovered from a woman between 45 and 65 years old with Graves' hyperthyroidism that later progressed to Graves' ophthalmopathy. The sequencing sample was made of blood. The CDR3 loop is CASSYSASARGDTQYF. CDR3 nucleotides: TGTGCCAGCAGTTATTCGGCTAGCGCCAGAGGGGATACGCAGTATTTT.